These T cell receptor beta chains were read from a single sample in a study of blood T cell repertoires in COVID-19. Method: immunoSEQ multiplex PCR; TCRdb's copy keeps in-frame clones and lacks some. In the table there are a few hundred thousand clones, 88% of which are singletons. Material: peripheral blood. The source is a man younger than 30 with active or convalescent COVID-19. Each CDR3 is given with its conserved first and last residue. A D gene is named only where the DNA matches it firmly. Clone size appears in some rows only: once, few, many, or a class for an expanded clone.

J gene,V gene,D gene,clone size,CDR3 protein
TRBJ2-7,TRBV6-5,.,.,CASSLGPSYEQYF
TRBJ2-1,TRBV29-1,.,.,CSVEAGQGSNEQFF
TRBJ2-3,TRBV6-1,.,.,CASSEATYGDPDTQYF
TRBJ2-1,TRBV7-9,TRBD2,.,CASSSSTGLAGLEQFF
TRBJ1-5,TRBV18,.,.,CASSPPEGLNQPQHF
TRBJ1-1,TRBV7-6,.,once,CASSLGVMGGTEAFF
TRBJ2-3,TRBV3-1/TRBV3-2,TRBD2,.,CASSQEGAGGAGTDTQYF
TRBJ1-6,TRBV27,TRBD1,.,CASSLRRQGSSPLHF
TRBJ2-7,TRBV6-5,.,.,CASSYSIDSPTYEQYF
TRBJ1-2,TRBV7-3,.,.,CASSLGGSNYGYTF
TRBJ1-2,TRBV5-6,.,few,CASSLGGHSGYTF
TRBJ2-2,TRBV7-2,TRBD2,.,CASSRSMSPGGRTGELFF
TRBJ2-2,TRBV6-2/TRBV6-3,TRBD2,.,CASSPDGSGGAETGELFF
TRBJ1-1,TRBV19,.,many,CASSIRPERVNTEAFF
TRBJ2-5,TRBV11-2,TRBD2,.,CASSFGLAGKETQYF
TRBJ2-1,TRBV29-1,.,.,CSVRDPYNEQFF
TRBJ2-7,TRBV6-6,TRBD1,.,CAIQGNRYEQYF
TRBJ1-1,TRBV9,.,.,CASSPGRTEAFF
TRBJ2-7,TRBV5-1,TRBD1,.,CASSPPGWTGSYEQYF